The 29 T cell receptor beta chains given below trace back to one sample, sequenced in a study of blood T cell repertoires in COVID-19. The protocol was immunoSEQ multiplex PCR, while the TCRdb copy is restricted to in-frame clones and leaves out a portion. Here the sample spans around 260,000 clones, approximately 81% being singletons. Sequencing was done on a sample of peripheral blood. Source of these receptors: a man aged 55 to 70 with acute or convalescent COVID-19.

CDR3 in DNA: TGTGCCAGCAGCTTATTTGCGAGGACAGTGAACACTGAAGCTTTCTTT. Amino acid sequence: CASSLFARTVNTEAFF. The chain employs TRBV7-2 and TRBJ1-1, with a weak D call TRBD1 (6 bases). Trimming shortened V by 2 bases and J by 0 bases, and 13 bases separated the two germline ends. Germline values: CDR1 SGHTA, CDR2 FQGNSA. The length of the CDR3 is 16 residues.

The CDR3 protein is CASSLEGDRWANEKLFF. The CDR3 coding sequence is TGTGCCAGCAGCTTAGAGGGGGACAGATGGGCTAATGAAAAACTGTTTTTT. The chain carries TRBV7-8 and TRBJ1-4; 7 nucleotides agree with TRBD1. The CDR3 extends over 17 amino acids. Germline V gives CDR1 SGHVS, CDR2 FQNEAQ. The trim removed 1 base at V and 3 bases at J, leaving 8 bases unmatched.

V is TRBV28 and J is TRBJ2-7, with D possibly TRBD2 on 6 matching bases. CDR3 size: 13 residues. The V end was cut by 6 bases, the J end by 1 base, with 10 bases between. CDR1 and CDR2 (germline): MDHEN, SYDVKM. In DNA form, the CDR3 reads TGTGCCAGCAGGGTAGCGGATTCCTACGAGCAGTACTTC. Translation: CASRVADSYEQYF. The full variable domain, rest sourced from reference TRBV28 and TRBJ2-7, is DVKVTQSSRYLVKRTGEKVFLECVQDMDHENMFWYRQDPGLGLRLIYFSYDVKMKEKGDIPEGYSVSREKKERFSLILESASTNQTSMYLCASRVADSYEQYFGPGTRLTVT.

This CDR3 reads CASSLDRVGTGELFF. In DNA, the CDR3 is TGTGCCAGCAGCCTCGACAGGGTGGGCACCGGGGAGCTGTTTTTT. The rearrangement uses TRBV7-8 and TRBJ2-2; 7 nucleotides match TRBD1. This CDR3 spans 15 amino acids. Germline assignment: CDR1 SGHVS and CDR2 FQNEAQ. Trimming at V came to 5 bases and at J to 4 bases, leaving 7 bases not matched to a gene.

The CDR3 spells CAWSVQIGRGSKNIQYF. CDR3 coding DNA: TGTGCCTGGAGTGTACAAATCGGGAGGGGGTCCAAAAACATTCAGTACTTC. The rearrangement joins TRBV30 to TRBJ2-4, with 8 bases aligning to TRBD2. Germline lookup yields CDR1 GTSNPN and CDR2 SVGIG (reference sequence). There are 17 residues in the CDR3. The ends lost 0 bases at V and 2 bases at J; junction bases unmatched: 9.

This chain uses TRBV5-1 with TRBJ2-5; TRBD2 matches at 10 bases. The germline CDR1 and CDR2 sequences are SGHRS and YFSETQ. V was pared by 0 bases and J by 3 bases, with 2 bases of the junction left unmatched. The CDR3 runs 15 residues. CDR3 bases: TGCGCCAGCAGCTTGGAACTAGCGGGAAAAGAGACCCAGTACTTC. It is translated as CASSLELAGKETQYF.

The chain combines TRBV5-1 with TRBJ2-3; 10 nucleotides match TRBD2. The V segment lost 0 bases and the J segment 5 bases; nucleotides outside the gene matches: 3. This CDR3 spans 15 amino acids. Per germline, CDR1 SGHRS and CDR2 YFSETQ. The CDR3 reads CASSLDPSGRDTQYF. DNA for the CDR3: TGCGCCAGCAGCTTGGATCCTAGCGGGAGAGATACGCAGTATTTT. Looking up the rest from reference TRBV5-1 and TRBJ2-3 gives the full variable domain: KAGVTQTPRYLIKTRGQQVTLSCSPISGHRSVSWYQQTPGQGLQFLFEYFSETQRNKGNFPGRFSGRQFSNSRSEMNVSTLELGDSALYLCASSLDPSGRDTQYFGPGTRLTVL.

The DNA for the CDR3 is TGTGCCATCAGTGAGTCGGGTCAGGGGATCTCCGAGCAGTACTTC. Amino acid sequence: CAISESGQGISEQYF. The chain couples TRBV10-3 to TRBJ2-7, with D perhaps TRBD1 (6 bases). V lost 0 bases to trimming and J lost 6 bases, with 15 bases between them. CDR3 size: 15 residues. The germline CDR1 and CDR2 sequences are ENHRY and SYGVKD.

The chain joins TRBV9 to TRBJ1-2; D is undetermined. Trimming took off 0 bases at V and 8 bases at J, with 14 bases between the two ends. The germline gives CDR1 SGDLS, CDR2 YYNGEE. The CDR3 totals 14 residues. The CDR3 nucleotides read TGTGCCAGCAGCGTAGGCAGGAGGGTCCTAGGCTACACCTTC. Amino acids: CASSVGRRVLGYTF. Full variable domain (remainder filled in from reference TRBV9 and TRBJ1-2): DSGVTQTPKHLITATGQRVTLRCSPRSGDLSVYWYQQSLDQGLQFLIQYYNGEERAKGNILERFSAQQFPDLHSELNLSSLELGDSALYFCASSVGRRVLGYTFGSGTRLTVV.

In this sample, this clone turned up once. DNA for the CDR3: TGTGCCAGCAGGGGACAGGGCACAGATACGCAGTATTTT. Protein product: CASRGQGTDTQYF. The rearrangement links TRBV28 to TRBJ2-3, with TRBD1 identical over 8 bases. There are 13 residues in the CDR3. The junction had 0 bases not matched to a gene; V was cut back by 6 bases and J by 1 base. Germline lookup yields CDR1 MDHEN and CDR2 SYDVKM.

The rearrangement links TRBV6-2 or TRBV6-3 to TRBJ2-1; the D gene is possibly TRBD2 (5 bases). CDR1 and CDR2 (germline): MNHEY, SVGEGT. V was cut by 0 bases and J by 0 bases, with 12 bases left in between. CDR3 size: 17 residues. The CDR3 region is CASSYSSRAGSYNEQFF. The DNA for the CDR3 is TGTGCCAGCAGTTACTCGTCGCGGGCGGGCTCCTACAATGAGCAGTTCTTC.

This clone was found once. The same CDR3 is also encoded by other DNA sequences in this sample. The chain carries TRBV27 and TRBJ2-7, with D tentatively TRBD2 (5 bases). From germline, CDR1 is MNHEY and CDR2 SMNVEV (reference sequence). This CDR3 comprises 13 residues. V was shortened by 2 bases and J by 0 bases, with 5 bases between the two germline ends. CDR3 residues: CASSLRGSYEQYF. The DNA for the CDR3 is TGTGCCAGCAGTTTACGGGGCTCCTACGAGCAGTACTTC.

The genes are TRBV10-3 and TRBJ1-3; D not resolved. CDR3 length equals 15 residues. The ends were cut back, 2 bases at V and 1 base at J, with 9 bases in the middle. From germline, CDR1 is ENHRY and CDR2 SYGVKD. CDR3 in DNA: TGTGCCATCAGTGAGAACCCCGGGTCTGGAAACACCATATATTTT. Translation: CAISENPGSGNTIYF.

This clone has just one count. This chain uses TRBV28 with TRBJ2-6; TRBD2 matches at 7 bases. The CDR3 length is 17 residues. Germline-derived CDR1 and CDR2 are MDHEN and SYDVKM. The trim removed 10 bases at V and 4 bases at J, leaving 16 bases unmatched. CDR3 sequence (DNA): TGTGCCACCCTGGGGGGGGGAGGGCCTGCGGGGGCCAACGTCCTGACTTTC. Amino acids: CATLGGGGPAGANVLTF.

The chain links TRBV5-6 to TRBJ2-7, with D tentatively TRBD1 (6 bases). The CDR3 consists of 14 residues. Trimming stripped 0 bases from V and 2 bases from J, with 9 bases between. Looked up from germline, CDR1 is SGHDT and CDR2 is YYEEEE. CDR3 loop: CASSLGGHTYEQYF. The CDR3, as DNA: TGTGCCAGCAGCTTGGGGGGGCACACCTACGAGCAGTACTTC.

The genes are TRBV5-1 and TRBJ2-1, with TRBD1 identical over 8 bases. From germline, CDR1 is SGHRS and CDR2 YFSETQ. J gave up 4 bases and V 4 bases, and 7 bases lay outside the gene matches. The CDR3 extends over 15 amino acids. This CDR3 reads CASSMAGQGYNEQFF. CDR3 nucleotide sequence: TGCGCCAGCAGCATGGCTGGACAGGGATACAATGAGCAGTTCTTC.

The rearrangement links TRBV19 to TRBJ1-4; TRBD1 agrees at 9 bases. Germline values: CDR1 LNHDA, CDR2 SQIVND (reference sequence). The CDR3 consists of 16 residues. Losses at the gene ends were 6 bases for V and 5 bases for J; bases not matched to a gene: 10. The CDR3 sequence: CASSPTLGQGNEKLFF. The CDR3, as DNA: TGTGCCAGTAGCCCCACCCTGGGACAGGGAAATGAAAAACTGTTTTTT.

V is TRBV6-5 and J is TRBJ1-5; 7 bases map to TRBD1. V lost 8 bases and J lost 3; bases outside the gene matches: 4. Looked up from germline, CDR1 is MNHEY and CDR2 is SVGAGI. The CDR3 has 13 residues. This CDR3 is CASGDRDNQPQHF. For the CDR3, the DNA is TGTGCCAGCGGAGACAGGGACAATCAGCCCCAGCATTTT.

V is TRBV7-9 and J is TRBJ2-2; tentative D call: TRBD1 (5 bases). CDR3 length: 12 residues. CDR1 is SEHNR, CDR2 FQNEAQ, per germline (reference sequence). V shed 5 bases and J shed 6 bases, with 7 bases lying between them. This chain's CDR3 is CASSQGAGELFF. The CDR3 coding sequence is TGTGCCAGCAGCCAAGGGGCCGGGGAGCTGTTTTTT.

The chain is built from TRBV6-2 or TRBV6-3 and TRBJ1-5; D is uncertain. The V gene lost 8 bases and the J gene lost 2 bases, with 10 bases spanning the gap. The CDR3 is made up of 13 amino acids. The V gene's germline CDR1 is MNHEY and CDR2 SVGEGT. In DNA, the CDR3 is TGTGCCAGCCGTTCCCGCGGCAATCAGCCCCAGCATTTT. This translates into CASRSRGNQPQHF.

On this clone: The junction shows a germline mismatch at one end, possibly a read error. The rearrangement joins TRBV10-3 to TRBJ2-7; D is possibly TRBD1 (6 bases). Germline V gene sequence: CDR1 ENHRY, CDR2 SYGVKD. The length of the CDR3 is 14 residues. In DNA, the CDR3 is TGTGCCATCAGAGGGGGAACAGACTCCCACGAGCAGTACTTC. It encodes CAIRGGTDSHEQYF.

For the CDR3, the DNA is TGCGCCAGCAGCCAAGATCGACTAGCGGGAGCCTTTGGGGACGAGCAGTACTTC. It is translated as CASSQDRLAGAFGDEQYF. The chain combines TRBV4-3 with TRBJ2-7, with 12 bases identical to TRBD2. The junction had 11 bases not matched to a gene; V was cut back by 0 bases and J by 5 bases. Germline CDR1 LGHNA, CDR2 YSLEER. The CDR3 has 18 residues.

V gene TRBV11-2 combines with J gene TRBJ1-5, with D possibly TRBD1 on 6 matching bases. This CDR3 comprises 13 residues. The V gene's germline CDR1 is SGHAT and CDR2 FQNNGV. V lost 2 bases to trimming and J lost 6 bases, with 8 bases between them. The CDR3 is CASSLQGSQPQHF. The DNA of the CDR3 is TGTGCCAGCAGCTTACAGGGGAGTCAGCCCCAGCATTTT.

This clone showed up just a few times. V gene TRBV11-2 combines with J gene TRBJ2-3, with 8 bases lining up with TRBD2. The CDR3 consists of 15 residues. Trimming cost V 2 bases and J 2 bases; bases outside gene matches: 3. The germline CDR1 and CDR2 sequences are SGHAT and FQNNGV. The CDR3 sequence: CASSLIAGFTDTQYF. The DNA of the CDR3 is TGTGCCAGCAGCTTAATAGCGGGGTTCACAGATACGCAGTATTTT.

The chain employs TRBV9 and TRBJ1-6, with 9 bases that match TRBD1. Germline V gene data show CDR1 as SGDLS and CDR2 as YYNGEE. The CDR3 covers 15 residues. With V trimmed by 2 bases and J by 5 bases, 2 bases remained unmatched. This chain's CDR3 is CASSVRDRDNSPLHF. The CDR3 region has the DNA TGTGCCAGCAGCGTCCGGGACAGGGATAATTCACCCCTCCACTTT. Full variable domain (missing parts from reference TRBV9 and TRBJ1-6): DSGVTQTPKHLITATGQRVTLRCSPRSGDLSVYWYQQSLDQGLQFLIQYYNGEERAKGNILERFSAQQFPDLHSELNLSSLELGDSALYFCASSVRDRDNSPLHFGNGTRLTVT.

The chain is built from TRBV19 and TRBJ2-2; 9 bases line up with TRBD2. This CDR3 comprises 17 residues. Per the germline V gene, CDR1 is LNHDA and CDR2 is SQIVND (reference sequence). With 0 bases clipped from V and 6 bases from J, the junction kept 8 bases outside the gene matches. As DNA, the CDR3 is TGTGCCAGTAGTATAGATTCTGGGACTAGCACTCCCGGGGAGCTGTTTTTT. Amino acid sequence: CASSIDSGTSTPGELFF.

This clone was counted only a few times. The V call is TRBV10-1, the J call TRBJ2-5, with a weak D call TRBD2 (7 bases). V gave up 2 bases and J gave up 10 bases, with 26 bases separating them. The CDR3 is 17 amino acids. Germline assignment: CDR1 WNHNN and CDR2 SYGVQD (reference sequence). For the CDR3, the DNA is TGCGCCAGCAGTGAGCGGGTGGGGGGGCCCTTATATGTGGACCAGTACTTC. Translated, it gives CASSERVGGPLYVDQYF.

This chain links TRBV2 with TRBJ1-5, with D perhaps matching TRBD1 (5 bases). The CDR3 extends over 18 amino acids. The ends were cut back, 8 bases at V and 9 bases at J, with 32 bases in the middle. The V gene's germline CDR1 is SNHLY and CDR2 FYNNEI. CDR3 protein: CASPERRARRGGVRPQHF. CDR3 nucleotides: TGTGCCAGCCCGGAGCGCAGGGCAAGACGGGGGGGTGTGCGGCCCCAGCATTTT.

CDR3: CASSLQQGSLNTEAFF. In DNA, the CDR3 is TGTGCCAGCAGCTTACAACAGGGGTCCCTAAACACTGAAGCTTTCTTT. The V gene is TRBV5-6, the J gene TRBJ1-1, with TRBD1 matching 7 bases. Germline V lookup: CDR1 SGHDT, CDR2 YYEEEE. The V segment lost 2 bases and the J segment 2 bases; nucleotides outside the gene matches: 9. CDR3 length equals 16 residues.